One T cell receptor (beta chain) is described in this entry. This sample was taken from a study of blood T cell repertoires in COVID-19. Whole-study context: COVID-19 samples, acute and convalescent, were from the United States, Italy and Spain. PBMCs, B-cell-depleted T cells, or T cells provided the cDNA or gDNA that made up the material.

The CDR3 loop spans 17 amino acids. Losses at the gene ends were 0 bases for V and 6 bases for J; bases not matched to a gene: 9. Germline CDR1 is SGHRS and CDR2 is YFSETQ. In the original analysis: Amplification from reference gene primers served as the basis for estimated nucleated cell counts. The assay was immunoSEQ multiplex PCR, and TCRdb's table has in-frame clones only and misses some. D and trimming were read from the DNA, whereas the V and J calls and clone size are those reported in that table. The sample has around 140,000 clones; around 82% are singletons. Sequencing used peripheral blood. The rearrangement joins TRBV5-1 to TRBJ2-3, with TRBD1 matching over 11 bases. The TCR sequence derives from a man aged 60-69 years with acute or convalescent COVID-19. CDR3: CASSLAPGTGGVDTQYF. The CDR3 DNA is TGCGCCAGCAGCTTGGCCCCCGGGACAGGGGGGGTGGATACGCAGTATTTT.